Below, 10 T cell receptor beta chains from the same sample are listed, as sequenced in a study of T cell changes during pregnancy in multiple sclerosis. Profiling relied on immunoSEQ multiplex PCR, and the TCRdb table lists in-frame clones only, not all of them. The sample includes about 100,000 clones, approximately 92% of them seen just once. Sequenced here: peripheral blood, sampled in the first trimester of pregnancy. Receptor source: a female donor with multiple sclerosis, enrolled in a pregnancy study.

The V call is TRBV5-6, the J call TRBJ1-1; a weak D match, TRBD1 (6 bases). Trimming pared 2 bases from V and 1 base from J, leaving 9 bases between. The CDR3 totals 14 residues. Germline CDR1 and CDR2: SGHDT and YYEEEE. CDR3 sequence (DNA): TGTGCCAGCAGCTTAATACAGGGGAACACTGAAGCTTTCTTT. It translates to CASSLIQGNTEAFF.

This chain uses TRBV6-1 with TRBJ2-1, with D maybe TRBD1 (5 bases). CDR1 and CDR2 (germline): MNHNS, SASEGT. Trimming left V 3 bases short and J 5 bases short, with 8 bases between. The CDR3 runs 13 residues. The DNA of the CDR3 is TGTGCCAGCAGTGAGGGGCGGAACAATGAGCAGTTCTTC. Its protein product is CASSEGRNNEQFF.

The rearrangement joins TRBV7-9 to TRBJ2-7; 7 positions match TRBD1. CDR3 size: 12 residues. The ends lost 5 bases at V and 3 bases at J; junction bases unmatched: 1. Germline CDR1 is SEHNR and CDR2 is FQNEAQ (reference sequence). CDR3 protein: CASSQGVYEQYF. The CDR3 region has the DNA TGTGCCAGCAGCCAGGGGGTCTACGAGCAGTACTTC.

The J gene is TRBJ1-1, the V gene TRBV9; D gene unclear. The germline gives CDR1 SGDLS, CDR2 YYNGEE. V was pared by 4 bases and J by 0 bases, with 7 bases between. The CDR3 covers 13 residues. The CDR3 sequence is CASSSLMNTEAFF. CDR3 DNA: TGTGCCAGCAGCTCCCTAATGAACACTGAAGCTTTCTTT.

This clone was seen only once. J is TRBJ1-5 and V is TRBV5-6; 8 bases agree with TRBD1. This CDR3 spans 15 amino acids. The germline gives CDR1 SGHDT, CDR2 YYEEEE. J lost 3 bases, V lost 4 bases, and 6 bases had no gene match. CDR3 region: CASSRTGKANQPQHF. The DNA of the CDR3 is TGTGCCAGCAGCCGGACAGGGAAGGCCAATCAGCCCCAGCATTTT.

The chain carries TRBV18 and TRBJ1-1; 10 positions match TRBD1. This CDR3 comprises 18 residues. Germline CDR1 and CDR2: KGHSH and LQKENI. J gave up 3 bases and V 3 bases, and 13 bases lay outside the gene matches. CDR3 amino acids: CASSPGQGLKIIYTEAFF. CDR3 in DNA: TGTGCCAGCTCACCGGGACAGGGGCTGAAGATAATTTACACTGAAGCTTTCTTT. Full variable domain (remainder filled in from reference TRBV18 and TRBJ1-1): NAGVMQNPRHLVRRRGQEARLRCSPMKGHSHVYWYRQLPEEGLKFMVYLQKENIIDESGMPKERFSAEFPKEGPSILRIQQVVRGDSAAYFCASSPGQGLKIIYTEAFFGQGTRLTVV.

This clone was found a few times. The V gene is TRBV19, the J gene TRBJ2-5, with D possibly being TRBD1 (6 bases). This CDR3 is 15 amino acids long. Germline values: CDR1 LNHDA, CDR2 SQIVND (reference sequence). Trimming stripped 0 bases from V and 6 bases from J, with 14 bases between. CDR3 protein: CASSIDRGIEKTQYF. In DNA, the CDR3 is TGTGCCAGTAGTATAGACAGGGGTATAGAAAAGACCCAGTACTTC.

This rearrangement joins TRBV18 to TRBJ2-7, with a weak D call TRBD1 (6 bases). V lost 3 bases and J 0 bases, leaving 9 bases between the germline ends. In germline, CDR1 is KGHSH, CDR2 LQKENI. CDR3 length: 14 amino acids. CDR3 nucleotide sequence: TGTGCCAGCTCACCCCAGGGGAGCTCCTACGAGCAGTACTTC. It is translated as CASSPQGSSYEQYF.

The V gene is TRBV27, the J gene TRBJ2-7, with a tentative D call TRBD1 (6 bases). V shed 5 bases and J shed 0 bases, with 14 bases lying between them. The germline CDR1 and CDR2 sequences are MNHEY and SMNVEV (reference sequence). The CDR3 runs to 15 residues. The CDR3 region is CASSPTGRSSYEQYF. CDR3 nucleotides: TGTGCCAGCAGTCCGACAGGCCGAAGCTCCTACGAGCAGTACTTC.

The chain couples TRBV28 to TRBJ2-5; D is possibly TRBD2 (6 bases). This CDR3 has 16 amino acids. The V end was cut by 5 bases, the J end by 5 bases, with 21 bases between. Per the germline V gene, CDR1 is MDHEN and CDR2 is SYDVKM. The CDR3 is CASSDPGTPLMETQYF. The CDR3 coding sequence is TGTGCCAGCAGTGACCCCGGGACTCCTCTAATGGAGACCCAGTACTTC.